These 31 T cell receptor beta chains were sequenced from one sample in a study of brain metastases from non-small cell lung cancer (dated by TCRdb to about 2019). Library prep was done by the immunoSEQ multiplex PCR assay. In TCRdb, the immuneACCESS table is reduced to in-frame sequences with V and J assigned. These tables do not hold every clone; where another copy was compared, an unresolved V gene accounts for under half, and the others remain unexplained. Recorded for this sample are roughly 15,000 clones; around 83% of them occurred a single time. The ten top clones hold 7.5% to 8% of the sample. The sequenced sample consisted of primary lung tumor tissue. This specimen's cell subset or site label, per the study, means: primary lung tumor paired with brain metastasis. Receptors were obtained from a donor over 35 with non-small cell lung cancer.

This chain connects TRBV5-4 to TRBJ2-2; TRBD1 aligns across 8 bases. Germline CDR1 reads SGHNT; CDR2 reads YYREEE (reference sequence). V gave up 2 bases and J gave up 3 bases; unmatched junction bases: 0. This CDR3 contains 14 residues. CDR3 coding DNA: TGTGCCAGCAGCTTACAGGGGGACACCGGGGAGCTGTTTTTT. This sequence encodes CASSLQGDTGELFF.

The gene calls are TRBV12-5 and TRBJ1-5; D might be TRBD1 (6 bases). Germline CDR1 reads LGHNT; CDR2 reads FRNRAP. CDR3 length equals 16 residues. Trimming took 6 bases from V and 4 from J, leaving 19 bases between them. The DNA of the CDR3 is TGTGCTAGTGGGCCCGTTGCAGGGGCTTCGAATCAGCCCCAGCATTTT. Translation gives CASGPVAGASNQPQHF.

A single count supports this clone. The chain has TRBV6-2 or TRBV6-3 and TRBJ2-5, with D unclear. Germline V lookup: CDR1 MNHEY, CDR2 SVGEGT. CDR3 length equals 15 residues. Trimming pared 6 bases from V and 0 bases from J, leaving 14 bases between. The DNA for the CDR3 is TGTGCCAGCAGCGATTTCACAGAATACCAAGAGACCCAGTACTTC. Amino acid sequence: CASSDFTEYQETQYF.

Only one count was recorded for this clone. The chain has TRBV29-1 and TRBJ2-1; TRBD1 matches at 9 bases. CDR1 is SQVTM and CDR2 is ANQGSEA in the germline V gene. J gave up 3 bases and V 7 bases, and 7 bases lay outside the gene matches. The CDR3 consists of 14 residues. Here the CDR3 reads CSAVRDRVYNEQFF. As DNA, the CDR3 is TGCAGCGCAGTCCGGGACAGGGTCTACAATGAGCAGTTCTTC.

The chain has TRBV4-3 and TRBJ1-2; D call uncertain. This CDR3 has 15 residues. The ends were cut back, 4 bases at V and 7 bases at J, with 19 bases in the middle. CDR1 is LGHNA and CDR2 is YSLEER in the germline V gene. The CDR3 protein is CASSLRTGRSTGYTF. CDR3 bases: TGCGCCAGCAGCCTGCGGACGGGCCGATCCACTGGCTACACCTTC.

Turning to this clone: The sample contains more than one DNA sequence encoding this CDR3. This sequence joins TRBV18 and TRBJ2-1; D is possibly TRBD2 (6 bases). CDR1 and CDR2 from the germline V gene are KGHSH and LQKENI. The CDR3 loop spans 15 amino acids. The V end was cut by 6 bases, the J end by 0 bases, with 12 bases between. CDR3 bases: TGTGCCAGCTCGTCCGCGGGGTACTCCTACAATGAGCAGTTCTTC. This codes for CASSSAGYSYNEQFF.

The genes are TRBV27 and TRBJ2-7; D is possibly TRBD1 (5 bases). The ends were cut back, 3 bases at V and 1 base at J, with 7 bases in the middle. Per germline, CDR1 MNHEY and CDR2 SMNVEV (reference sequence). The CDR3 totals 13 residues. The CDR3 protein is CASSLPGSYEQYF. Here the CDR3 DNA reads TGTGCCAGCAGTTTGCCAGGGTCCTACGAGCAGTACTTC.

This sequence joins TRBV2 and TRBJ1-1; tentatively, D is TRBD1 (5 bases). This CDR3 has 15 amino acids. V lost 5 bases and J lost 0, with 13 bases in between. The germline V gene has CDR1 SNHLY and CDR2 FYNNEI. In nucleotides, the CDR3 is TGTGCCAGCAGTTCGGGGGTTGTTATGAACACTGAAGCTTTCTTT. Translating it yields CASSSGVVMNTEAFF.

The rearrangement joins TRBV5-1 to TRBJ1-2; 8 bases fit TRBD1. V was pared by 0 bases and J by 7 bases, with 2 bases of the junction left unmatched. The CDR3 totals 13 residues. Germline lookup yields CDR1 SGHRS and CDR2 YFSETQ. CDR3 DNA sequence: TGCGCCAGCAGCTTGGCGACAGGGGTTGGCTACACCTTC. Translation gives CASSLATGVGYTF.

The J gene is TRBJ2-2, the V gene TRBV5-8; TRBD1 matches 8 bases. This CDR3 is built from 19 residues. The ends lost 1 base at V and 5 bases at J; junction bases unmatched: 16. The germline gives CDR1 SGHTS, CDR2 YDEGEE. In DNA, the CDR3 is TGTGCCAGCAGCTTGCTAAGGACAGGGCACGGAGTTAGGACCGGGGAGCTGTTTTTT. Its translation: CASSLLRTGHGVRTGELFF. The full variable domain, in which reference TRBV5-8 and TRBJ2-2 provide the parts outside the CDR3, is EAGVTQSPTHLIKTRGQQATLRCSPISGHTSVYWYQQALGLGLQFLLWYDEGEERNRGNFPPRFSGRQFPNYSSELNVNALELEDSALYLCASSLLRTGHGVRTGELFFGEGSRLTVL.

CDR3 in amino acids: CASSRAIYNSPLHF. As DNA, the CDR3 is TGTGCCAGCAGCCGAGCGATCTATAATTCACCCCTCCACTTT. The J gene is TRBJ1-6, the V gene TRBV9; no firm D call. The germline V gene has CDR1 SGDLS and CDR2 YYNGEE. CDR3 length equals 14 residues. V gave up 4 bases and J gave up 3 bases, with 8 bases separating them.

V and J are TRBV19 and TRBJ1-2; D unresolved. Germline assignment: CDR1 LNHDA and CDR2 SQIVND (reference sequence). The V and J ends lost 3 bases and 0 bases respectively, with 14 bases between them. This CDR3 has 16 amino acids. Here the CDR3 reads CASSIRAGPANYGYTF. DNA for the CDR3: TGTGCCAGTAGTATCCGGGCCGGACCAGCTAACTATGGCTACACCTTC.

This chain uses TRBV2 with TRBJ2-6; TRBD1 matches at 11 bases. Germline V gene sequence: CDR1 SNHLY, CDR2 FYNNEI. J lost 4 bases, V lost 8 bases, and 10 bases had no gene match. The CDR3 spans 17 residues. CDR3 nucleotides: TGTGCCAGCGTTACCGGACAGGGGGCATGGGGGGCCAACGTCCTGACTTTC. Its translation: CASVTGQGAWGANVLTF.

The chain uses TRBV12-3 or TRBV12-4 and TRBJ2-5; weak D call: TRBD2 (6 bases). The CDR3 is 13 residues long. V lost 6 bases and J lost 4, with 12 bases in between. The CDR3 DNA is TGTGCCAGCAGCCCCGGGGGACCAGAGACCCAGTACTTC. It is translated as CASSPGGPETQYF.

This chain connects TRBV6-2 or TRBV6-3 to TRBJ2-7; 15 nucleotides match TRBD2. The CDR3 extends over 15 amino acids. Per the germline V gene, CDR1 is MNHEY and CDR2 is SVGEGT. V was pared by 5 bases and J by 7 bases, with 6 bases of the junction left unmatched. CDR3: CASSRGLAGGLEQYV. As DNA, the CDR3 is TGTGCCAGCAGTAGGGGACTAGCGGGGGGCCTTGAGCAGTACGTC.

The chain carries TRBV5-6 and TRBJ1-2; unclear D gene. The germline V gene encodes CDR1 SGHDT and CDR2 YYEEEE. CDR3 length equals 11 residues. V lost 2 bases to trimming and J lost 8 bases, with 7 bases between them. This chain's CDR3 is CASSFLFGYTF. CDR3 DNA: TGTGCCAGCAGCTTTTTGTTCGGCTACACCTTC.

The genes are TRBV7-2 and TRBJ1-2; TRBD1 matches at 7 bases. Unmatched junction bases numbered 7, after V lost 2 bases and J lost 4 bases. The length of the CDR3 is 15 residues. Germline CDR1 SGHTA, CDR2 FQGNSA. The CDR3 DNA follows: TGTGCCAGCAGCTTATACCGGGACAGTAGCTATGGCTACACCTTC. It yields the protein CASSLYRDSSYGYTF.

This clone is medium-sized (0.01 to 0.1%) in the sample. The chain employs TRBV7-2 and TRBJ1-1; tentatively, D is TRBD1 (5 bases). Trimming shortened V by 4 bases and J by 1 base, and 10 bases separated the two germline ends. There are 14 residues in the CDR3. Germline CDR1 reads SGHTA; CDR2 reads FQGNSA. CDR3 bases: TGTGCCAGCAGCTACCAGGGAGGGAACACTGAAGCTTTCTTT. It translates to CASSYQGGNTEAFF.

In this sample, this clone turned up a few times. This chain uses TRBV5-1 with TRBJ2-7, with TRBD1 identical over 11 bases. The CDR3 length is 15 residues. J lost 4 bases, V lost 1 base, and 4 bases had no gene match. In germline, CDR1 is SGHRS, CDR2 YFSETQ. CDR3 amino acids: CASSLRTGGVYEQYF. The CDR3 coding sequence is TGCGCCAGCAGCTTGCGGACAGGGGGCGTGTACGAGCAGTACTTC.

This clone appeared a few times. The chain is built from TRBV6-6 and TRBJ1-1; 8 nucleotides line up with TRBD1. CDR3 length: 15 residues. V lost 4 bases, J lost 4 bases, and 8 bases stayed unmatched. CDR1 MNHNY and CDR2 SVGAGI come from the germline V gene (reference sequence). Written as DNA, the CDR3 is TGTGCCAGCAGTTCGGACAGGGCTTTGGGCACTGAAGCTTTCTTT. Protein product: CASSSDRALGTEAFF.

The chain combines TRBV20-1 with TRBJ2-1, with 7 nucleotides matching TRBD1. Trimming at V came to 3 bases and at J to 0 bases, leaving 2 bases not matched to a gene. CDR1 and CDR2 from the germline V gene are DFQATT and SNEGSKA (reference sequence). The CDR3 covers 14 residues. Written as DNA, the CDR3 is TGCAGTGCTAGTGAGGGGGCCTCCTACAATGAGCAGTTCTTC. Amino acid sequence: CSASEGASYNEQFF.

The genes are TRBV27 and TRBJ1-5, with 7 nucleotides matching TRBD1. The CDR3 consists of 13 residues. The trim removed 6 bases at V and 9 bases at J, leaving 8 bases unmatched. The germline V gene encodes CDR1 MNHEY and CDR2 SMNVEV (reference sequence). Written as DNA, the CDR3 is TGTGCCAGCAGCCGAGGGGGCCTGGGGCCCCAGCATTTT. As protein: CASSRGGLGPQHF.

In nucleotides, the CDR3 is TGTGCCAGTAGTTCCTTTGGACAGGGTATTACTAATGAAAAACTGTTTTTT. Protein product: CASSSFGQGITNEKLFF. V and J are TRBV19 and TRBJ1-4; TRBD1 aligns across 8 bases. V lost 5 bases, J lost 2 bases, and 10 bases stayed unmatched. Germline assignment: CDR1 LNHDA and CDR2 SQIVND (reference sequence). This CDR3 comprises 17 residues.

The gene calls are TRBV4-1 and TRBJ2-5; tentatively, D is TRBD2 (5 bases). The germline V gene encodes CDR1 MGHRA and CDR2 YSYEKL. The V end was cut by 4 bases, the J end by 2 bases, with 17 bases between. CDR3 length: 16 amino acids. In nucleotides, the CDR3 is TGCGCCAGCAGCCTCGACTACCAAGGTACACAAGAGACCCAGTACTTC. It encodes CASSLDYQGTQETQYF.

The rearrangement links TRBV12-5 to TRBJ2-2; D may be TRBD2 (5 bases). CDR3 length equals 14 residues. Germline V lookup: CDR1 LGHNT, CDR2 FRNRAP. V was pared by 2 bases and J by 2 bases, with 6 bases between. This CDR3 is CASGLTGNTGELFF. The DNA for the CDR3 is TGTGCTAGTGGTTTGACGGGAAACACCGGGGAGCTGTTTTTT.

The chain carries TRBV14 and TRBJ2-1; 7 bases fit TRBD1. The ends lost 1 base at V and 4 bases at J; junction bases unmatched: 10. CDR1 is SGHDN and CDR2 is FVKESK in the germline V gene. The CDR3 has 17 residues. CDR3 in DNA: TGTGCCAGCAGCCAAGTCCCGCCCCGGGACAGATACAATGAGCAGTTCTTC. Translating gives CASSQVPPRDRYNEQFF.

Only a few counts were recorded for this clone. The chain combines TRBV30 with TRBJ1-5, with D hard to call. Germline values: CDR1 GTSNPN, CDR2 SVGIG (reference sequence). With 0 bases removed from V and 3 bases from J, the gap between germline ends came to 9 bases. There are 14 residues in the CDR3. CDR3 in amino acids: CAWSVGNFNQPQHF. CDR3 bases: TGTGCCTGGAGTGTGGGGAATTTCAATCAGCCCCAGCATTTT.

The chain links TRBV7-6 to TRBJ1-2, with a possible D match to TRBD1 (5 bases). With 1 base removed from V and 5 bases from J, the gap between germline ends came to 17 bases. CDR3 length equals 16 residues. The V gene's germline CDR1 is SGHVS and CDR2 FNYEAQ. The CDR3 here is CASSLGGSRKFYGYTF. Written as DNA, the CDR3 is TGTGCCAGCAGCTTAGGGGGCAGCCGGAAGTTTTATGGCTACACCTTC.

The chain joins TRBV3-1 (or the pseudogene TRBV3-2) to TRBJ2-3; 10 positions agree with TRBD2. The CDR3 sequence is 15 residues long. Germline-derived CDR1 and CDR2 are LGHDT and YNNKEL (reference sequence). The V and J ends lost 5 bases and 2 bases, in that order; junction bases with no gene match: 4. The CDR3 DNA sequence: TGTGCCAGCAGCTTGGGACTAGCGAACACAGATACGCAGTATTTT. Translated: CASSLGLANTDTQYF.

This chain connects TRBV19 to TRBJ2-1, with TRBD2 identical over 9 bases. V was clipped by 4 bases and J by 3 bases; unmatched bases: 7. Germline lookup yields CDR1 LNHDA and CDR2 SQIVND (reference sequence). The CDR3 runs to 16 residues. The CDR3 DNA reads TGTGCCAGTAGTAAGTTTGCTAGCGGGATCTACAATGAGCAGTTCTTC. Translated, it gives CASSKFASGIYNEQFF.

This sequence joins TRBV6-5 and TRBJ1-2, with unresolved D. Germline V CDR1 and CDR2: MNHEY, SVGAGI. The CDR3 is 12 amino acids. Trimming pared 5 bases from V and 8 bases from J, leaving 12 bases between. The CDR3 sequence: CASSKKDHGYTF. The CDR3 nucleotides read TGTGCCAGCAGTAAAAAGGACCACGGCTACACCTTC.